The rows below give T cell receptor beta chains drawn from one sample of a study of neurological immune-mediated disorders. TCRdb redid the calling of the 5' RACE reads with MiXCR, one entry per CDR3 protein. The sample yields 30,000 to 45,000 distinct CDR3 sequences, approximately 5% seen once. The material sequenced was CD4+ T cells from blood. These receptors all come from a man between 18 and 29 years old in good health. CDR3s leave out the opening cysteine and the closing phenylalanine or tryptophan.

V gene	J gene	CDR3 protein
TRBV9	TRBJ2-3	ASSVGASEGVDTQY
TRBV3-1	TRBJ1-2	ASSQAPPGFVGYT
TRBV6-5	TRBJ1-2	ASSYTDNYGYT
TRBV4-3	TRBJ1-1	ASSQELDTRGRAF
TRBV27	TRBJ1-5	ASSLGGGAGGNQPQH
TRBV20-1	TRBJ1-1	SAVRGSEAF
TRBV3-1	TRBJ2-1	ASSGGLAGANNEQF
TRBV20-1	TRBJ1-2	SASADRVYGYT
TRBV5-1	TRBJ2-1	ASAQPGQGANEQF
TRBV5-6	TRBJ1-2	ASSPAANYGYT
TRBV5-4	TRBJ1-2	ASSGTVNYGYT
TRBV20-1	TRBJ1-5	SARGPGQGKPQH
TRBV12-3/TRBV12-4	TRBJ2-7	ASSLGQGVSYEQY
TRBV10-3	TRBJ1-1	AISGEETEAF
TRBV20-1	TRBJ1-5	SARALTGVQPQH
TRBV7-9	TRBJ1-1	ASSLDRGQPEAF
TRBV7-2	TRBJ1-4	ASSFLDRGREKLF
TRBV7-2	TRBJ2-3	ASSLSGPPNTDTQY
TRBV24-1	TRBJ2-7	ATSDSLSYEQY
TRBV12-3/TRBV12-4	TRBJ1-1	ASSLNGGATEAF
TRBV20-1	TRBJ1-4	SASRQDAGEKLF
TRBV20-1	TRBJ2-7	SAWQRGGGLPYEQY
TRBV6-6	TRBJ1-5	ASSYSGMDNQPQH
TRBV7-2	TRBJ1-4	ASSLQGSTNEKLF
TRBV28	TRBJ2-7	ASSLGGATYEQY
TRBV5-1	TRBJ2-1	ASSLRSLGGYNEQF
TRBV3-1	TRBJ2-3	ASSLQSTDTQY
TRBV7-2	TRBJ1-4	ASSYSGTGDEKLF
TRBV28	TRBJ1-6	ASSLWRGNNGSPLH
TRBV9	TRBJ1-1	ASSFYQGTEAF
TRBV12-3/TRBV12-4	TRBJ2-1	ASRPIQGNEQF
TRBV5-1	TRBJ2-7	ASSLYGGEYEQY
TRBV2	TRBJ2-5	ASRGNQETQY
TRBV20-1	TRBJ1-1	SASRGQRAEAF
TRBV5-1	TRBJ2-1	ASRTSENNEQF
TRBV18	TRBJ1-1	ASSPPGQGGTEAF
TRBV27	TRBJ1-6	ASSGRGGSPLH
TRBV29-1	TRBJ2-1	STPGQGASEQF
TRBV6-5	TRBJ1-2	ASTITSGQGHGYT
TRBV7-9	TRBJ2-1	ASSRGGGRWDEQF
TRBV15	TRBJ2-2	ATRDRPTGELF
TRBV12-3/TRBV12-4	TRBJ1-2	ASSPGGHYGYT
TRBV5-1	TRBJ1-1	ASSLEYSNTEAF
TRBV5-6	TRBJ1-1	ASSRGTEFEAF
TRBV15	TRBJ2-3	ATSGGGGWADTQY
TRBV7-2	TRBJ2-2	ASSQVAGGGTGELF
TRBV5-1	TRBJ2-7	ASSLSGGDSYEQY
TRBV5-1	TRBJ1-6	ASSWRQGDSPLH
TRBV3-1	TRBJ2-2	ASSLQGSTGELF